The 29 T cell receptor beta chains presented below share a single source sample, sequenced in a study of cytomegalovirus exposure and HLA in healthy donors. The PCR made use of 60 Vbeta and 13 Jbeta primers. Sequenced by immunoSEQ multiplex PCR; TCRdb stores in-frame clones only, minus some. The profile shows 130,000 to 150,000 clones, around 79% of them singletons. The sequenced sample was PBMCs. Receptor source: a woman in her thirties or forties in good health and CMV-seropositive.

The rearrangement joins TRBV16 to TRBJ2-2, with 8 bases identical to TRBD1. The CDR3 spans 14 residues. Germline V lookup: CDR1 KGHSY, CDR2 FQNENV. J was trimmed by 8 bases and V by 1 base; bases with no gene match: 3. Here the CDR3 reads CASSQFQGAGELFF. The CDR3 DNA is TGTGCCAGCAGCCAATTCCAGGGGGCTGGGGAGCTGTTTTTT.

This clone was seen only a few times. This sequence joins TRBV10-3 and TRBJ1-1, with D hard to call. Germline V lookup: CDR1 ENHRY, CDR2 SYGVKD. The CDR3 runs 15 residues. V was cut by 0 bases and J by 0 bases, with 8 bases left in between. This CDR3 reads CAISESNQMNTEAFF. DNA for the CDR3: TGTGCCATCAGTGAGTCGAACCAGATGAACACTGAAGCTTTCTTT.

The chain joins TRBV15 to TRBJ1-2; unclear D gene. V was clipped by 0 bases and J by 8 bases, with 4 bases between them. Looked up from germline, CDR1 is LNHNV and CDR2 is YYDKDF (reference sequence). The CDR3 has 11 residues. CDR3 loop: CATSRDLGYTF. For the CDR3, the DNA is TGTGCCACCAGCAGAGATCTAGGCTACACCTTC.

This clone has a single count. The chain has TRBV18 and TRBJ2-3; D possibly corresponds to TRBD2 (5 bases). CDR1 and CDR2 from the germline V gene are KGHSH and LQKENI. There are 21 residues in the CDR3. V dropped 2 bases and J dropped 0 bases, with 27 bases sitting between them. CDR3 loop: CASSPRVSPSDETISTDTQYF. The CDR3 bases are TGTGCCAGCTCACCAAGAGTGAGCCCTTCAGACGAGACTATTAGCACAGATACGCAGTATTTT.

This chain uses TRBV5-1 with TRBJ2-3; TRBD2 matches 8 bases. CDR3 length: 16 residues. Germline CDR1 is SGHRS and CDR2 is YFSETQ. The V and J ends lost 0 bases and 4 bases, in that order; junction bases with no gene match: 7. The CDR3 protein is CASSLAGRGAPDTQYF. The CDR3 DNA reads as TGCGCCAGCAGCTTGGCAGGGCGGGGGGCCCCAGATACGCAGTATTTT.

The chain's CDR3 is CASSPTGIYEQYF. The CDR3 coding sequence is TGTGCCAGCAGCCCGACAGGTATCTACGAGCAGTACTTC. This chain uses TRBV5-4 with TRBJ2-7, with a possible D match to TRBD1 (6 bases). The germline CDR1 and CDR2 sequences are SGHNT and YYREEE (reference sequence). Trimming cost V 4 bases and J 3 bases, with 11 bases left between them. CDR3 length: 13 residues.

The chain recombines TRBV6-6 with TRBJ2-6, with D unresolved. The V end lost 8 bases, the J end lost 2 bases, and 10 bases lay between the germline ends. Germline loops: CDR1 MNHNY, CDR2 SVGAGI (reference sequence). The CDR3 sequence is 14 residues long. DNA of the CDR3: TGTGCCAGCTTTCACGGTGCTGGGGCCAACGTCCTGACTTTC. It encodes CASFHGAGANVLTF.

Details on this clone: A junction end diverges from the germline sequence, so it may reflect a read error. The chain joins TRBV6-1 to TRBJ2-1; 14 bases are shared with TRBD2. The CDR3 totals 15 residues. Germline V gene sequence: CDR1 MNHNS, CDR2 SASEGT. In DNA, the CDR3 is TGTGCCAGCAGTACCGGGACTAGCGGGGGAGGAGCTACGCTCTTC. Amino acid sequence: CASSTGTSGGGATLF.

This chain connects TRBV6-1 to TRBJ2-1, with D tentatively TRBD1 (6 bases). The CDR3 covers 14 residues. Germline V gives CDR1 MNHNS, CDR2 SASEGT. V shed 5 bases and J shed 9 bases, with 17 bases lying between them. The CDR3 sequence is CASSPQLQGSEQFF. CDR3 DNA sequence: TGTGCCAGCAGTCCCCAACTTCAGGGGAGTGAGCAGTTCTTC.

This clone was seen just once. The V and J genes are TRBV6-5 and TRBJ1-5; 7 positions agree with TRBD1. The CDR3 contains 13 residues. Germline assignment: CDR1 MNHEY and CDR2 SVGAGI. V lost 6 bases and J lost 7; bases outside the gene matches: 6. CDR3 in DNA: TGTGCCAGCAGCCCCGACAGGGCCCAGCCCCAGCATTTT. It encodes CASSPDRAQPQHF.

This clone has just one count. This chain uses TRBV27 with TRBJ1-1; the D is unclear. CDR1 is MNHEY, CDR2 SMNVEV, per germline (reference sequence). V shed 2 bases and J shed 3 bases, with 7 bases lying between them. There are 13 residues in the CDR3. Written as DNA, the CDR3 is TGTGCCAGCAGTTTAAAGCCTGACACTGAAGCTTTCTTT. Translating it yields CASSLKPDTEAFF.

The chain employs TRBV7-2 and TRBJ2-3, with 12 bases that match TRBD2. Germline-derived CDR1 and CDR2 are SGHTA and FQGNSA. The CDR3 runs to 15 residues. With V trimmed by 4 bases and J by 4 bases, 3 bases remained unmatched. The CDR3 nucleotides read TGTGCCAGCAGCTCTAGCGGGGGGGCCCCAGATACGCAGTATTTT. Protein product: CASSSSGGAPDTQYF.

A single count supports this clone. This chain joins TRBV6-5 and TRBJ1-1; tentatively, D is TRBD1 (5 bases). V was cut by 8 bases and J by 2 bases, with 15 bases left in between. Germline values: CDR1 MNHEY, CDR2 SVGAGI. The CDR3 extends over 14 amino acids. The CDR3: CASGRGNRNTEAFF. CDR3 sequence (DNA): TGTGCCAGCGGGCGGGGCAATCGTAACACTGAAGCTTTCTTT.

A remark on this clone: This same CDR3 is encoded by further DNA sequences in the sample. The rearrangement uses TRBV28 and TRBJ1-1, with a tentative D call TRBD1 (6 bases). CDR3 length: 17 amino acids. CDR1 and CDR2 from the germline V gene are MDHEN and SYDVKM. V was clipped by 5 bases and J by 3 bases, with 22 bases between them. The CDR3 DNA sequence: TGTGCCAGCAGTGGATGGACAGCTACCGTTTGGGACACTGAAGCTTTCTTT. Protein: CASSGWTATVWDTEAFF.

This clone has a single count. The CDR3 spells CASSLGTGLTEAFF. In DNA, the CDR3 is TGTGCCAGCAGCTTAGGGACAGGGCTCACTGAAGCTTTCTTT. The V call is TRBV7-3, the J call TRBJ1-1; 9 bases fit TRBD1. Per germline, CDR1 SGHTA and CDR2 FQGTGA. The CDR3 is 14 amino acids. The trim removed 2 bases at V and 4 bases at J, leaving 2 bases unmatched. The entire variable domain, with the rest obtained from reference TRBV7-3 and TRBJ1-1, is as follows: GAGVSQTPSNKVTEKGKYVELRCDPISGHTALYWYRQSLGQGPEFLIYFQGTGAADDSGLPNDRFFAVRPEGSVSTLKIQRTERGDSAVYLCASSLGTGLTEAFFGQGTRLTVV.

The chain employs TRBV9 and TRBJ2-1, with TRBD2 identical over 12 bases. Looked up from germline, CDR1 is SGDLS and CDR2 is YYNGEE. CDR3 length equals 15 residues. V lost 8 bases, J lost 4 bases, and 7 bases stayed unmatched. DNA of the CDR3: TGTGCCAGTGGGGGGACTAGCGGGCATTACAATGAGCAGTTCTTC. Translation: CASGGTSGHYNEQFF.

The rearrangement uses TRBV19 and TRBJ1-3, with 8 positions matching TRBD1. The CDR3 runs 21 residues. Germline V lookup: CDR1 LNHDA, CDR2 SQIVND (reference sequence). Trimming removed 1 base from V and 0 bases from J; junction bases left unmatched: 17. DNA of the CDR3: TGTGCCAGTAGTATAGCCTTCGGACAGGGAAGGACGGGGCTCTCTGGAAACACCATATATTTT. Translating it yields CASSIAFGQGRTGLSGNTIYF.

This clone is a singleton in its sample. The genes are TRBV10-3 and TRBJ2-7, with 7 nucleotides matching TRBD1. The V gene's germline CDR1 is ENHRY and CDR2 SYGVKD. The length of the CDR3 is 13 residues. Trimming took 4 bases from V and 4 from J; bases not matched to a gene: 4. CDR3: CAISGQGGYEQYF. The CDR3, as DNA: TGTGCCATCAGTGGACAGGGCGGGTACGAGCAGTACTTC.

The chain links TRBV19 to TRBJ1-2; TRBD1 aligns across 8 bases. Germline V lookup: CDR1 LNHDA, CDR2 SQIVND (reference sequence). The V and J ends lost 1 base and 11 bases, in that order; junction bases with no gene match: 6. The CDR3 loop spans 13 amino acids. The CDR3: CASSIGQGPLYTF. CDR3 DNA sequence: TGTGCCAGTAGTATAGGACAGGGGCCTCTTTACACCTTC.

This chain connects TRBV4-2 to TRBJ1-1; 7 bases are a match to TRBD1. This CDR3 comprises 13 residues. J lost 6 bases, V lost 1 base, and 2 bases had no gene match. CDR1 and CDR2 (germline): LGHNA, YNFKEQ. The CDR3 protein is CASSQGDRAEAFF. The CDR3 nucleotides read TGTGCCAGCAGCCAAGGGGACAGAGCTGAAGCTTTCTTT.

This clone was observed a single time. The chain uses TRBV2 and TRBJ2-5; 12 bases are a match to TRBD2. V lost 1 base to trimming and J lost 5 bases; unmatched junction nucleotides: 8. Germline V gives CDR1 SNHLY, CDR2 FYNNEI. CDR3 length equals 17 residues. The CDR3 DNA reads TGTGCCAGCAGTGAAGATCCCGCTAGCGGGGGGGCCGAGACCCAGTACTTC. Translating gives CASSEDPASGGAETQYF.

V usage is TRBV28 and J usage is TRBJ1-2; 9 nucleotides agree with TRBD1. Germline CDR1 is MDHEN and CDR2 is SYDVKM. The CDR3 spans 14 residues. The V segment lost 3 bases and the J segment 6 bases; nucleotides outside the gene matches: 5. CDR3 DNA sequence: TGTGCCAGCAGTTTCCCGGGACAGGGTGATGGCTACACCTTC. The encoded protein is CASSFPGQGDGYTF.

V gene TRBV18 combines with J gene TRBJ2-1, with 7 bases identical to TRBD1. CDR3 length equals 15 residues. Germline lookup yields CDR1 KGHSH and CDR2 LQKENI. V lost 3 bases, J lost 5 bases, and 7 bases stayed unmatched. The CDR3 DNA reads as TGTGCCAGCTCACCCCCCGGGACAGCTAACAATGAGCAGTTCTTC. Translated: CASSPPGTANNEQFF.

The chain is built from TRBV9 and TRBJ2-1, with TRBD2 identical over 9 bases. V dropped 0 bases and J dropped 7; count of bases not matched to a gene: 5. Germline assignment: CDR1 SGDLS and CDR2 YYNGEE. The CDR3 contains 15 residues. The CDR3 region has the DNA TGTGCCAGCAGCGTAGGACTAGCGGTTACAAATGAGCAGTTCTTC. This encodes CASSVGLAVTNEQFF.

The chain links TRBV4-1 to TRBJ1-2; TRBD1 is a possible D gene (5 bases). The V end was cut by 0 bases, the J end by 8 bases, with 13 bases between. Per germline, CDR1 MGHRA and CDR2 YSYEKL. The CDR3 extends over 14 amino acids. CDR3 DNA sequence: TGCGCCAGCAGCCAAGAGGGGGGTGAGTTAGGCTACACCTTC. This gives the protein CASSQEGGELGYTF.

J is TRBJ2-3 and V is TRBV7-2, with 8 bases matching TRBD2. Germline lookup yields CDR1 SGHTA and CDR2 FQGNSA. The J segment lost 4 bases and the V segment lost 3 bases, leaving 15 bases of the junction unmatched. CDR3 length equals 18 residues. The chain's CDR3 is CASSFPRGSGNLPDTQYF. Here the CDR3 DNA reads TGTGCCAGCAGCTTCCCCAGGGGTAGCGGGAACCTCCCAGATACGCAGTATTTT. Drawing the rest from reference TRBV7-2 and TRBJ2-3, the complete variable domain is GAGVSQSPSNKVTEKGKDVELRCDPISGHTALYWYRQSLGQGLEFLIYFQGNSAPDKSGLPSDRFSAERTGGSVSTLTIQRTQQEDSAVYLCASSFPRGSGNLPDTQYFGPGTRLTVL.

The CDR3 sequence: CASSGISGGGTEAFF. The CDR3 nucleotides read TGCGCCAGCAGCGGGATTTCAGGGGGAGGCACTGAAGCTTTCTTT. The J gene is TRBJ1-1, the V gene TRBV5-1, with TRBD1 identical over 7 bases. The CDR3 is made up of 15 amino acids. Germline values: CDR1 SGHRS, CDR2 YFSETQ. The J segment lost 4 bases and the V segment lost 4 bases, leaving 10 bases of the junction unmatched.

The chain links TRBV10-3 to TRBJ2-3; no clear D gene. V was clipped by 0 bases and J by 4 bases, with 5 bases between them. CDR1 is ENHRY and CDR2 is SYGVKD in the germline V gene. The CDR3 has 13 amino acids. The DNA of the CDR3 is TGTGCCATCAGTGAGTCAGCGTCAGATACGCAGTATTTT. Translation gives CAISESASDTQYF.

The CDR3 protein is CASSQEGQGSKETQYF. The CDR3 nucleotides read TGTGCCAGCAGCCAAGAGGGACAGGGAAGTAAGGAGACCCAGTACTTC. The V gene is TRBV4-2, the J gene TRBJ2-5; 9 nucleotides align to TRBD1. CDR1 is LGHNA and CDR2 is YNFKEQ in the germline V gene. V dropped 0 bases and J dropped 5; count of bases not matched to a gene: 7. The CDR3 runs to 16 residues.